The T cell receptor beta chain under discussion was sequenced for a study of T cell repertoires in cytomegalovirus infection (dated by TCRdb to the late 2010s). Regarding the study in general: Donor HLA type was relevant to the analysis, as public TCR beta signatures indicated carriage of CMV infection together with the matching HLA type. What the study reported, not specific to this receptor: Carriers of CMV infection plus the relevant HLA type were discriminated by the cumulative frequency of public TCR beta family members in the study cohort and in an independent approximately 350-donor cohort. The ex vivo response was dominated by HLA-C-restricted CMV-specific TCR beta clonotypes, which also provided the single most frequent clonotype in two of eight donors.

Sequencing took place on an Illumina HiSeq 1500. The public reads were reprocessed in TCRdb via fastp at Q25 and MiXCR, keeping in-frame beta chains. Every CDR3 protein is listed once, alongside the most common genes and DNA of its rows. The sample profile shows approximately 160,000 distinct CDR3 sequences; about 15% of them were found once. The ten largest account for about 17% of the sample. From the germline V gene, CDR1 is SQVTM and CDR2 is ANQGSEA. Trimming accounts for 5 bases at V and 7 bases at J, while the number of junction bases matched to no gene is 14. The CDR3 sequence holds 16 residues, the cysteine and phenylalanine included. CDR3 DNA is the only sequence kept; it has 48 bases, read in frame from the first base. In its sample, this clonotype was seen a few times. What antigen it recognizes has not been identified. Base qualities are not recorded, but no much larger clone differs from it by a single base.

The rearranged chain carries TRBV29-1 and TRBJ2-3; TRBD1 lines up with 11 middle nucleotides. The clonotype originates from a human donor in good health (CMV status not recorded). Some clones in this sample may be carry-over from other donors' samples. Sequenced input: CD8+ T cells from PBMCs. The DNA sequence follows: TGCAGCGTTCGTCCCGGGACAGGGGGTGACTCTTATACGCAGTATTTT. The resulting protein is CSVRPGTGGDSYTQYF.